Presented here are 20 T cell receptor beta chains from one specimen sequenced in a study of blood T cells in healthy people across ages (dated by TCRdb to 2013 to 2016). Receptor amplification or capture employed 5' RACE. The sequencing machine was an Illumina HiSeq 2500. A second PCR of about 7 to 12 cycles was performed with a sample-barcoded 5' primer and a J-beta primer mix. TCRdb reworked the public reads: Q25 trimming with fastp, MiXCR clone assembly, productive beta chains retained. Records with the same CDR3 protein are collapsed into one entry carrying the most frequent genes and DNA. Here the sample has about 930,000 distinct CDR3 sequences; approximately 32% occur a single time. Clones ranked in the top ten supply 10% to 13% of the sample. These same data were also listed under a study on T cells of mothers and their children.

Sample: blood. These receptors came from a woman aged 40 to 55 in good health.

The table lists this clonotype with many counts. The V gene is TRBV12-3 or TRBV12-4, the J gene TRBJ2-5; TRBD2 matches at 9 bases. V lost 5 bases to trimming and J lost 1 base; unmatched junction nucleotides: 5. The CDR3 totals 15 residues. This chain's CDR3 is CASSAGGRFQETQYF. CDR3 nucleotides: TGTGCCAGCAGTGCGGGGGGGAGATTCCAAGAGACCCAGTACTTC.

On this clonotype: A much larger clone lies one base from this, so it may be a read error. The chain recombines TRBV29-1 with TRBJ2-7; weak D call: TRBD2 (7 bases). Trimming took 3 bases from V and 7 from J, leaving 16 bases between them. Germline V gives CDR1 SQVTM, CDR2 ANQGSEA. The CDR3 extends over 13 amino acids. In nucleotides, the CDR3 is TGCAGCGTTGACCGCAGGGGAGGGATTGAGCAGTACTTC. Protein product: CSVDRRGGIEQYF.

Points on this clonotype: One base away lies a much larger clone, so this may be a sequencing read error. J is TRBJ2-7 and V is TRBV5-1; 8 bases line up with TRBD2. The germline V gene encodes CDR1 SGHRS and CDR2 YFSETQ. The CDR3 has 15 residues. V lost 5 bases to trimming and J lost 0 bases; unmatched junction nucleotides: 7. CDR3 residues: CASRLYTSGSYEQYF. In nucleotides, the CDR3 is TGCGCCAGCAGACTCTATACTAGCGGCTCCTACGAGCAGTACTTC. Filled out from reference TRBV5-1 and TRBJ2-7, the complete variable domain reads KAGVTQTPRYLIKTRGQQVTLSCSPISGHRSVSWYQQTPGQGLQFLFEYFSETQRNKGNFPGRFSGRQFSNSRSEMNVSTLELGDSALYLCASRLYTSGSYEQYFGPGTRLTVT.

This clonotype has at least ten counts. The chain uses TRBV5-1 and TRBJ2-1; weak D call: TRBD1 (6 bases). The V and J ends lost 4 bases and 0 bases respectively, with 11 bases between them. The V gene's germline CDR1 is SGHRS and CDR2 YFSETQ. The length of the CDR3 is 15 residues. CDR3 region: CASSVQGDSYNEQFF. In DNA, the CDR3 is TGCGCCAGCAGCGTACAGGGCGACTCCTACAATGAGCAGTTCTTC.

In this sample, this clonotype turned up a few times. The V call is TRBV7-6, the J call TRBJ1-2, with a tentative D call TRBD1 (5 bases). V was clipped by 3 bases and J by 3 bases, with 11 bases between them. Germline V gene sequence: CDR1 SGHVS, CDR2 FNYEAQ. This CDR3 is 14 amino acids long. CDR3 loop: CASSFRVKDYGYTF. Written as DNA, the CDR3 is TGTGCCAGCAGCTTCAGGGTAAAGGACTATGGCTACACCTTC.

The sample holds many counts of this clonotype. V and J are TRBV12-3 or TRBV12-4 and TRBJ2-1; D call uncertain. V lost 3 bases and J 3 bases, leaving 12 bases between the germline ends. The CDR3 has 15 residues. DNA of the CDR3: TGTGCCAGCAGTTTTGCAGTGGGCTACTACAATGAGCAGTTCTTC. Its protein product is CASSFAVGYYNEQFF.

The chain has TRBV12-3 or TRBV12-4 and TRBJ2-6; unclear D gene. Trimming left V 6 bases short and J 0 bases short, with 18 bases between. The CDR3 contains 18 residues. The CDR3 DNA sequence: TGTGCCAGCAGCCATTCCCTTGGACCGGGCTCTGGGGCCAACGTCCTGACTTTC. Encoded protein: CASSHSLGPGSGANVLTF.

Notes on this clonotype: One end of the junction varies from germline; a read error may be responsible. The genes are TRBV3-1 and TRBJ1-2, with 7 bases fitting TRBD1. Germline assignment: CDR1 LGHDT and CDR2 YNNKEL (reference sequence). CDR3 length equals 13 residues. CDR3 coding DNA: TGTGCCAGCAGCCAAAACAGGGGTTATGACTACACCTTC. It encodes CASSQNRGYDYTF.

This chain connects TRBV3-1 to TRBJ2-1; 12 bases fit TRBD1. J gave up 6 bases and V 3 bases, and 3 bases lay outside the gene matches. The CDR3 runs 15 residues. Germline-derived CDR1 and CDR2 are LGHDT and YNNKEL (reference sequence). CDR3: CASSHGTGGLNEQFF. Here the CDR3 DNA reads TGTGCCAGCAGCCACGGGACAGGGGGCCTCAATGAGCAGTTCTTC.

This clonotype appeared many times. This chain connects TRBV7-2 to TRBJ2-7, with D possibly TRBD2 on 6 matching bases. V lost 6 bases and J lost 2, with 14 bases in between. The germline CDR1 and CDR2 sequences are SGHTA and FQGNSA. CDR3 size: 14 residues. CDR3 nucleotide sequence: TGTGCCAGCAGTGGGGCGGGATCTGCCTACGAGCAGTACTTC. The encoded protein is CASSGAGSAYEQYF.

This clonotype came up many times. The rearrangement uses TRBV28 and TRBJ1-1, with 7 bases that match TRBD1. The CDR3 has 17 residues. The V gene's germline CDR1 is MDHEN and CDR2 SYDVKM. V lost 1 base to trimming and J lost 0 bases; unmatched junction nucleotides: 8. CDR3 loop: CASSLYRTGRMNTEAFF. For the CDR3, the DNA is TGTGCCAGCAGTTTATACCGGACAGGACGGATGAACACTGAAGCTTTCTTT.

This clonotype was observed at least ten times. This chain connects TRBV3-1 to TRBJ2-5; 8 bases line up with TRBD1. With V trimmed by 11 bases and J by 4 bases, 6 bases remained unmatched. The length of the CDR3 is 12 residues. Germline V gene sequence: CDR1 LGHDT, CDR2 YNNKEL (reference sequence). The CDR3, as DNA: TGTGCCTCCGGGCAGGGGGCAGAGACCCAGTACTTC. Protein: CASGQGAETQYF.

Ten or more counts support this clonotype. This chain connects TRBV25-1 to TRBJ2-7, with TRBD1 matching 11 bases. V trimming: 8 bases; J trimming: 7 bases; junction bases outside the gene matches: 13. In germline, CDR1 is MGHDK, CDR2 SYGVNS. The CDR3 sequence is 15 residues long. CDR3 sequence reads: CASGHRDRGTREQYF. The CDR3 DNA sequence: TGTGCCAGCGGCCACCGGGACAGGGGGACGAGAGAGCAGTACTTC.

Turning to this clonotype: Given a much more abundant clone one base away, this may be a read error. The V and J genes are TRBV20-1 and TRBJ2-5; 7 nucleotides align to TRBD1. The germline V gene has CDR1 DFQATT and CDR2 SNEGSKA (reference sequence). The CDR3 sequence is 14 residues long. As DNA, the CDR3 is TGCAATGCCCGGACAGGCCCCGCGGAAAGTGCCCAGTACTTC. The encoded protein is CNARTGPAESAQYF.

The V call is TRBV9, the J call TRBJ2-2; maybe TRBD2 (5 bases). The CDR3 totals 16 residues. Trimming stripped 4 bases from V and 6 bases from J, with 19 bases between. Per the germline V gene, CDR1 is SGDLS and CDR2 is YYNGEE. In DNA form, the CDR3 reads TGTGCCAGCAGCTCAGGAGGTTCCCTTGGCGCCGGGGAGCTGTTTTTT. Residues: CASSSGGSLGAGELFF.

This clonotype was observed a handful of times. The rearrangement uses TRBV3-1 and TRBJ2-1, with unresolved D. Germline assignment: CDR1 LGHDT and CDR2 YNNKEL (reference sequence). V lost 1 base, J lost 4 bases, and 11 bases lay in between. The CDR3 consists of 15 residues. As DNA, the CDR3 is TGTGCCAGCAGCCAAGTAAATAGGGATTACAATGAGCAGTTCTTC. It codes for CASSQVNRDYNEQFF.

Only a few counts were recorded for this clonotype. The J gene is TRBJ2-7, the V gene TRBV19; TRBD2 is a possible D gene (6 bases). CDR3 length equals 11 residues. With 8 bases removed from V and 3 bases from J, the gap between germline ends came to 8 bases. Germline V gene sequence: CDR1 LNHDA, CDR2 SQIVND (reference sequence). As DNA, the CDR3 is TGTGCCAGTGGGGACTTCTACGAGCAGTACTTC. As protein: CASGDFYEQYF.

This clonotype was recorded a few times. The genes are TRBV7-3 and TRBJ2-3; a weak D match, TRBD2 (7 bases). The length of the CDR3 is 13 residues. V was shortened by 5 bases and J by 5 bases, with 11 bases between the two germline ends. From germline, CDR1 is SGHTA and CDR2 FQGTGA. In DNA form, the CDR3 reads TGTGCCAGCAGCAGGGGGGGGTTAGATACGCAGTATTTT. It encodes CASSRGGLDTQYF.

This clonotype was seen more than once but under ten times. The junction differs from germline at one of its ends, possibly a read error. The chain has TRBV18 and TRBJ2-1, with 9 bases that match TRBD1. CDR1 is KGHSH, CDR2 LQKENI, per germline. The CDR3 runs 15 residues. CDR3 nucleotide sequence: TGTGCCGGCTCACCGTTGGACAGGGGCGCCTTAGGGCAGTTCTTC. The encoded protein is CAGSPLDRGALGQFF.

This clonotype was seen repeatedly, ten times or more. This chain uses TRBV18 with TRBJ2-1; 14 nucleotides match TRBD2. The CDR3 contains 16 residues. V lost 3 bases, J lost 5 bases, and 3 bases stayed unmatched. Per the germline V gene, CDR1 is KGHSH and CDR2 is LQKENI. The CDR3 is CASSPGLAGVNNEQFF. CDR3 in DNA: TGTGCCAGCTCACCGGGACTAGCGGGGGTGAACAATGAGCAGTTCTTC.